This TCR beta chain came from a study of T cell responses to AZD1222 COVID-19 vaccine. As to this clone: Its antigen is not identified.

Pooling covered second doses at about 4 or about 12 weeks. Here immunoSEQ multiplex PCR was the method, and the copy in TCRdb shows in-frame clones only, minus some. The sample includes fewer than 90,000 clones, around nine tenths of them seen just once. Trimming removed 3 bases from V and 0 bases from J; junction bases left unmatched: 11. In germline, CDR1 is DFQATT, CDR2 SNEGSKA (reference sequence). This CDR3 spans 18 amino acids. Findings and limits, study-wide: At baseline, just five to seven AZD1222 recipients tested seropositive. It should be noted that donors were predominantly white British and more often female, and clonal diversity was possibly underestimated.

The TCR originated in an adult who received the AZD1222 COVID-19 vaccine. The chain has TRBV20-1 and TRBJ2-1; 10 bases agree with TRBD2. The sample consisted of peripheral blood, taken 28 days after the second AZD1222 dose. Here the CDR3 DNA reads TGCAGTGCTAGTGGCCTAGCGGGAGTCCAGGGCTCCTACAATGAGCAGTTCTTC. Its translation is CSASGLAGVQGSYNEQFF.